This T cell receptor beta chain was identified during a study of T cells in women clearing cervical HPV infection. Clones were read by immunoSEQ multiplex PCR, and TCRdb kept only the in-frame ones, dropping some. The listing records tens of thousands of clones. To note about this clone: The sequenced fragment ends 3 residues before the CDR3 boundary, so the rest is inferred from the germline J gene.

V was cut by 1 base and J by 3 bases, with 7 bases left in between. Germline CDR1 reads DFQATT; CDR2 reads SNEGSKA (reference sequence). This CDR3 contains 12 residues. This TCR came from a woman between 18 and 75 years old with a cervical HPV16 infection that either progressed to CIN3+ or cleared (not recorded which). This rearrangement joins TRBV20-1 to TRBJ2-7, with D unresolved. The sample was blood buffy coat. CDR3 bases read: TGCAGTGCTAGAGTACGCGACTACGAG. Protein: CSARVRDYE. The entire CDR3 sequence reads CSARVRDYEQYF.